This passage covers 21 T cell receptor beta chains from one sample sequenced in a study of cytomegalovirus exposure and HLA in healthy donors. The PCR made use of 60 Vbeta and 13 Jbeta primers. Method: immunoSEQ multiplex PCR; TCRdb's copy keeps in-frame clones and lacks some. Counted here are 160,000 or so clones, around 78% occurring once; the ten biggest clones make up approximately 6.8%. Sequencing was done on a sample of PBMCs. Every receptor here comes from a woman in her thirties or forties in good health and CMV-seropositive.

The chain couples TRBV29-1 to TRBJ2-5, with 13 bases matching TRBD2. The CDR3 runs to 15 residues. The V and J ends lost 5 bases and 4 bases, in that order; junction bases with no gene match: 7. Germline assignment: CDR1 SQVTM and CDR2 ANQGSEA. This CDR3 reads CSVSTSGGQGETQYF. For the CDR3, the DNA is TGCAGCGTTTCGACTAGCGGGGGGCAGGGAGAGACCCAGTACTTC.

V usage is TRBV5-1 and J usage is TRBJ1-2, with 8 bases aligning to TRBD1. Per germline, CDR1 SGHRS and CDR2 YFSETQ. Trimming cost V 4 bases and J 7 bases; bases outside gene matches: 6. This CDR3 has 13 amino acids. CDR3 in amino acids: CASSLDRVGGYTF. For the CDR3, the DNA is TGCGCCAGCAGCCTGGACAGGGTGGGTGGCTACACCTTC.

The chain joins TRBV6-4 to TRBJ2-7; a possible D gene is TRBD2 (6 bases). Germline CDR1 reads MRHNA; CDR2 reads SNTAGT. The CDR3 extends over 15 amino acids. Trimming cost V 7 bases and J 3 bases, with 19 bases left between them. The CDR3, as DNA: TGTGCCAGCAAGCTAGCAGGGACTGAAATCTACGAGCAGTACTTC. It translates to CASKLAGTEIYEQYF.

This rearrangement joins TRBV7-2 to TRBJ1-2, with D tentatively TRBD1 (5 bases). V shed 8 bases and J shed 8 bases, with 18 bases lying between them. The length of the CDR3 is 13 residues. CDR1 is SGHTA, CDR2 FQGNSA, per germline. The CDR3 bases are TGTGCCAGCCGCGCGGCCGGGGGGTTAGGCTACACCTTC. This codes for CASRAAGGLGYTF.

The CDR3 reads CASSGTSGDQETQYF. In nucleotides, the CDR3 is TGTGCCAGCAGCGGGACTAGCGGGGACCAAGAGACCCAGTACTTC. This chain links TRBV7-9 with TRBJ2-5; 13 bases are a match to TRBD2. Germline CDR1 is SEHNR and CDR2 is FQNEAQ (reference sequence). V trimming: 5 bases; J trimming: 0 bases; junction bases outside the gene matches: 0. CDR3 length: 15 amino acids.

The chain carries TRBV25-1 and TRBJ1-1; D gene unclear. V was clipped by 7 bases and J by 5 bases, with 11 bases between them. The CDR3 has 12 residues. Per the germline V gene, CDR1 is MGHDK and CDR2 is SYGVNS. CDR3 nucleotide sequence: TGTGCCAGCATTTCGCCCAGAACTGAAGCTTTCTTT. As protein: CASISPRTEAFF.

J is TRBJ2-7 and V is TRBV19; no firm D call. Germline CDR1 and CDR2: LNHDA and SQIVND (reference sequence). V was clipped by 3 bases and J by 1 base, with 13 bases between them. The CDR3 is made up of 15 amino acids. The CDR3 reads CASSIRSGGSYEQYF. The CDR3 coding sequence is TGTGCCAGTAGTATTAGGTCAGGTGGGTCCTACGAGCAGTACTTC.

CDR3 loop: CASSPHRGSNTEAFF. As DNA, the CDR3 is TGTGCCAGCAGCCCACACAGGGGTTCAAACACTGAAGCTTTCTTT. The V call is TRBV4-2, the J call TRBJ1-1; 7 positions match TRBD1. With V trimmed by 4 bases and J by 2 bases, 7 bases remained unmatched. Germline lookup yields CDR1 LGHNA and CDR2 YNFKEQ. CDR3 length: 15 residues.

V is TRBV5-5 and J is TRBJ1-2; TRBD1 aligns across 10 bases. J lost 4 bases, V lost 3 bases, and 6 bases had no gene match. The germline V gene has CDR1 SGHKS and CDR2 YYEKEE (reference sequence). This CDR3 contains 15 residues. The CDR3 here is CASSWGGQGSYGYTF. The CDR3 DNA reads TGTGCCAGCAGCTGGGGGGGACAGGGGAGCTATGGCTACACCTTC.

The rearrangement uses TRBV30 and TRBJ2-2; the match to TRBD2 covers 10 bases. The ends lost 3 bases at V and 7 bases at J; junction bases unmatched: 14. This CDR3 has 17 residues. CDR1 GTSNPN and CDR2 SVGIG come from the germline V gene (reference sequence). CDR3 sequence (DNA): TGTGCCTGGAGGGGGTATGAGCGGGGGGGCCTGAACGGGGAGCTGTTTTTT. Translated, it gives CAWRGYERGGLNGELFF.

This clone was observed a few times. The genes are TRBV7-7 and TRBJ2-7; D remains unclear. This CDR3 contains 14 residues. The V and J ends lost 2 bases and 3 bases respectively, with 11 bases between them. Germline V gene data show CDR1 as SSHAT and CDR2 as FNYEAQ (reference sequence). CDR3 in DNA: TGTGCCAGCAGCTTATCCCTAAACGACTACGAGCAGTACTTC. Translated: CASSLSLNDYEQYF. The variable domain in full, completed from reference TRBV7-7 and TRBJ2-7, reads GAGVSQSPRYKVTKRGQDVTLRCDPISSHATLYWYQQALGQGPEFLTYFNYEAQPDKSGLPSDRFSAERPEGSISTLTIQRTEQRDSAMYRCASSLSLNDYEQYFGPGTRLTVT.

The V gene is TRBV11-2, the J gene TRBJ2-2, with 8 bases identical to TRBD1. This CDR3 is 16 amino acids long. Germline CDR1 reads SGHAT; CDR2 reads FQNNGV. J lost 5 bases, V lost 2 bases, and 7 bases had no gene match. This chain's CDR3 is CASSLHGTGGTGELFF. The DNA of the CDR3 is TGTGCCAGCAGCTTACATGGGACAGGAGGGACCGGGGAGCTGTTTTTT.

The chain uses TRBV30 and TRBJ1-5; 10 nucleotides match TRBD1. With V trimmed by 1 base and J by 6 bases, 6 bases remained unmatched. The germline V gene encodes CDR1 GTSNPN and CDR2 SVGIG (reference sequence). This CDR3 contains 15 residues. CDR3 sequence reads: CAWSGGQGGLQPQHF. The CDR3 DNA reads TGTGCCTGGAGTGGTGGACAGGGGGGACTTCAGCCCCAGCATTTT.

CDR3 region: CASSFLGQEAFF. The CDR3 DNA reads as TGTGCCAGCAGCTTCCTTGGCCAGGAAGCTTTCTTT. The chain carries TRBV7-6 and TRBJ1-1; D gene uncertain. V lost 3 bases and J 8 bases, leaving 10 bases between the germline ends. CDR1 SGHVS and CDR2 FNYEAQ come from the germline V gene. There are 12 residues in the CDR3.

The rearrangement links TRBV5-6 to TRBJ1-2; TRBD1 agrees at 10 bases. The germline V gene encodes CDR1 SGHDT and CDR2 YYEEEE. The CDR3 is 16 residues long. With 3 bases clipped from V and 3 bases from J, the junction kept 8 bases outside the gene matches. DNA of the CDR3: TGTGCCAGCAGCTGGGGGGACAGGGGTCCTGACTATGGCTACACCTTC. It translates to CASSWGDRGPDYGYTF.

The chain combines TRBV29-1 with TRBJ2-2, with TRBD1 identical over 7 bases. The V gene end was trimmed by 7 bases and the J gene end by 0 bases; junction bases not matched to a gene: 5. Per germline, CDR1 SQVTM and CDR2 ANQGSEA. The CDR3 extends over 14 amino acids. The CDR3 loop is CSATGPTNTGELFF. For the CDR3, the DNA is TGCAGCGCGACAGGGCCTACGAACACCGGGGAGCTGTTTTTT.

This clone was counted once. The V and J genes are TRBV4-1 and TRBJ2-7; 10 bases map to TRBD2. Germline CDR1 and CDR2: MGHRA and YSYEKL. The CDR3 runs 15 residues. Germline trimming cut 0 bases from V and 6 bases from J; bases unmatched to any gene: 5. The CDR3 DNA follows: TGCGCCAGCAGCCAAGATCAGCGGGGGGGTGTCGAGCAGTACTTC. It encodes CASSQDQRGGVEQYF.

V usage is TRBV5-1 and J usage is TRBJ1-2, with D perhaps TRBD1 (5 bases). Germline lookup yields CDR1 SGHRS and CDR2 YFSETQ. V lost 5 bases and J 5 bases, leaving 13 bases between the germline ends. The CDR3 runs to 13 residues. The CDR3 nucleotides are TGCGCCAGCAGTGTGTCAGGACAATATGGCTACACCTTC. This encodes CASSVSGQYGYTF.

This clone has just one count. The gene calls are TRBV18 and TRBJ1-1, with D maybe TRBD1 (6 bases). Trimming removed 2 bases at V and 2 bases at J, with 9 bases between. This CDR3 is 14 amino acids long. The germline V gene encodes CDR1 KGHSH and CDR2 LQKENI. The CDR3: CASSPLGGNTEAFF. The CDR3 coding sequence is TGTGCCAGCTCACCATTAGGGGGAAACACTGAAGCTTTCTTT.

V is TRBV28 and J is TRBJ1-1; unclear D gene. The CDR3 runs to 11 residues. V was shortened by 7 bases and J by 4 bases, with 7 bases between the two germline ends. Germline V gene data show CDR1 as MDHEN and CDR2 as SYDVKM. CDR3 DNA sequence: TGTGCCAGCACCCTAGGCACTGAAGCTTTCTTT. This translates into CASTLGTEAFF.

A word on this clone: The junction differs from germline at one of its ends, possibly a read error. The chain recombines TRBV6-5 with TRBJ2-4, with 8 nucleotides matching TRBD2. The CDR3 is 16 residues long. From germline, CDR1 is MNHEY and CDR2 SVGAGI. This CDR3 reads CASSSGLALAKNSQYF. As DNA, the CDR3 is TGTGCCAGCAGTTCAGGACTAGCTCTAGCCAAAAACAGTCAGTACTTC.